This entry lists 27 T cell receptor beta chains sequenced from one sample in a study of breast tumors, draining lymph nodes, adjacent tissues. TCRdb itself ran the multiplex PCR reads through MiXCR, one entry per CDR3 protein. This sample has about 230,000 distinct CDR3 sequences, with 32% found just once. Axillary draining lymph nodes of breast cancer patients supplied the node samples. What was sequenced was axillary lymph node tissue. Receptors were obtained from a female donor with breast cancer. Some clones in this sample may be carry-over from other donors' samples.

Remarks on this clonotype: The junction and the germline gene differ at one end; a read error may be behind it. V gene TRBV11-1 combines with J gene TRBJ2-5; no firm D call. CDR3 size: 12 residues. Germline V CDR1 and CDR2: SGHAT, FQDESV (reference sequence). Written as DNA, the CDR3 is TGTGCCAGTAGCCCCATTGCTGAGACCCGGTACTTC. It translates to CASSPIAETRYF.

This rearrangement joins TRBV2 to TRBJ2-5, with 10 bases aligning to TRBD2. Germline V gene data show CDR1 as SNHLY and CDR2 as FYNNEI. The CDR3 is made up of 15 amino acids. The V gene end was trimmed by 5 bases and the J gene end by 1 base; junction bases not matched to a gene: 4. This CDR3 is CASSQLAGTQETQYF. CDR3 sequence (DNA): TGTGCCAGCAGTCAACTAGCGGGAACCCAAGAGACCCAGTACTTC.

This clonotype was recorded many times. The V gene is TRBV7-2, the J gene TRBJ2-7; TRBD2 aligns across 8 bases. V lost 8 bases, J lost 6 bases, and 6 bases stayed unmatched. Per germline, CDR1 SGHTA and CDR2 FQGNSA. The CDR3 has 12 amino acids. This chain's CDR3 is CASHGGAGEQYF. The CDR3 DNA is TGTGCCAGCCACGGGGGGGCGGGCGAGCAGTACTTC.

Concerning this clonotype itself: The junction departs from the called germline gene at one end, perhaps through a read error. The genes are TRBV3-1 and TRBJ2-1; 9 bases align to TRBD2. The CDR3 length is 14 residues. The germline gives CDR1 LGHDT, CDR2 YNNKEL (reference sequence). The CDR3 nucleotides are TGTGCCAGCAGCCTGCCTCTAGCGGGAAATGAGCAGTCCTTC. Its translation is CASSLPLAGNEQSF.

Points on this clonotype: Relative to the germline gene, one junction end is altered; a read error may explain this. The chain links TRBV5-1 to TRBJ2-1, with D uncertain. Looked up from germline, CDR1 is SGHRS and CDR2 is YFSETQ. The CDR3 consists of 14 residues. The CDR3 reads CASSLAVNYNEQFF. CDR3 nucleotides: TGCGCCAGCAGCTTGGCAGTCAACTACAACGAGCAGTTCTTC.

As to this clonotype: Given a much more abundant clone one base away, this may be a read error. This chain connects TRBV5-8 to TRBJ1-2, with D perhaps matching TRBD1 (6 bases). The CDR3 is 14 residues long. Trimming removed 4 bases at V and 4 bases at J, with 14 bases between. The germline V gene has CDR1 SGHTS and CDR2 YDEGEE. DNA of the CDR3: TGTGCCAGCAGCCCCAGGGGACCGAGCTATGGCTACACCTTC. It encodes CASSPRGPSYGYTF.

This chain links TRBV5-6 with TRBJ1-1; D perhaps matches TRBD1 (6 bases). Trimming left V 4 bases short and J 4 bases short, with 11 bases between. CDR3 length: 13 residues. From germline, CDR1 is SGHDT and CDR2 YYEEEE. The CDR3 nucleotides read TGTGCCAGCAGCAATACAGGGTTCACTGAAGCTTTCTTT. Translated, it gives CASSNTGFTEAFF.

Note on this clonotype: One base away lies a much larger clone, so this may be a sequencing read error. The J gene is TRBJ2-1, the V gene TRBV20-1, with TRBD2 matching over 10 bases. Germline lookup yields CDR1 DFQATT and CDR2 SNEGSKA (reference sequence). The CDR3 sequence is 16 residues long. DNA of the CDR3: TGCGGTGCTAGGAGGGGTAGCGGGAGGTCCCAACGGGAGCAGTTCTTC. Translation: CGARRGSGRSQREQFF.

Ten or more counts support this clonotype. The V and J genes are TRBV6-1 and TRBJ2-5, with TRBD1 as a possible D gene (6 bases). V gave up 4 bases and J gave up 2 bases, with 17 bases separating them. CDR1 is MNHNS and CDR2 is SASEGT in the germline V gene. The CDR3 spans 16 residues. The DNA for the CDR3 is TGTGCCAGCAGTGGAACTAGAGGGACAATGCAAGAGACCCAGTACTTC. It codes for CASSGTRGTMQETQYF.

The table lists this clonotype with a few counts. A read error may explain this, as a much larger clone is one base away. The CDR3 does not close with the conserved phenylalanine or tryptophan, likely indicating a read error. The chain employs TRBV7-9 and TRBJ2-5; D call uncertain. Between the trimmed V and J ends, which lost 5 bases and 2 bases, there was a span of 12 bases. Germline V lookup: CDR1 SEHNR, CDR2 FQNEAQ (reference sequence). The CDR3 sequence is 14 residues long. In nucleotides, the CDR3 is TGTGCCAGCAGCCCCTCACAGCAACAAGAGACCCAGTACCTC. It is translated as CASSPSQQQETQYL.

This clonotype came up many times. CDR3 protein: CSAEDRVYGYTF. The DNA of the CDR3 is TGCAGTGCTGAGGACAGGGTCTATGGCTACACCTTC. This chain connects TRBV20-1 to TRBJ1-2, with TRBD1 identical over 8 bases. The CDR3 is made up of 12 amino acids. The germline CDR1 and CDR2 sequences are DFQATT and SNEGSKA (reference sequence). The V and J ends lost 5 bases and 4 bases, in that order; junction bases with no gene match: 3.

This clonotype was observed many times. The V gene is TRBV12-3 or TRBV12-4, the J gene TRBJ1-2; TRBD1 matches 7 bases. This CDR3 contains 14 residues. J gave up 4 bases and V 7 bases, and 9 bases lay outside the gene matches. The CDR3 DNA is TGTGCCAGCACCGCGACAGGGACCCTCTATGGCTACACCTTC. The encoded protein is CASTATGTLYGYTF.

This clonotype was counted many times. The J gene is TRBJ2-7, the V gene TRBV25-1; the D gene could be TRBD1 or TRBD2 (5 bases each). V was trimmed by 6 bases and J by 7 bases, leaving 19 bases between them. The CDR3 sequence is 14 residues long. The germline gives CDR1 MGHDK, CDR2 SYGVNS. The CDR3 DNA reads TGTGCCAGCAGCCCCGGGACCCCATTGGGAGAGCAGTACTTC. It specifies CASSPGTPLGEQYF.

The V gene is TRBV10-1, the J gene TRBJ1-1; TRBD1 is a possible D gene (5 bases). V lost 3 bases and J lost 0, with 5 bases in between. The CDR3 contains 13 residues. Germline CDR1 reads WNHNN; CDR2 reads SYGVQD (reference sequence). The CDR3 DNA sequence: TGCGCCAGCAGTGAACAGGTGAACACTGAAGCTTTCTTT. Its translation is CASSEQVNTEAFF.

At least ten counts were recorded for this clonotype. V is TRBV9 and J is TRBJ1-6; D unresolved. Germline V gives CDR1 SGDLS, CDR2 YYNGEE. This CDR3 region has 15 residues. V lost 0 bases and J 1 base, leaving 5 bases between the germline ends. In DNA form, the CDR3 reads TGTGCCAGCAGCGTAGGGCGATCCTATAATTCACCCCTCCACTTT. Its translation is CASSVGRSYNSPLHF.

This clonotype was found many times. CDR3 nucleotides: TGTGCCACCAGCAGAGGTTTAGGATTGAGGGCTACCCAGTACTTC. This encodes CATSRGLGLRATQYF. The chain couples TRBV15 to TRBJ2-5; a weak D match, TRBD2 (5 bases). Germline CDR1 and CDR2: LNHNV and YYDKDF (reference sequence). CDR3 length: 15 residues. V lost 1 base and J 8 bases, leaving 17 bases between the germline ends.

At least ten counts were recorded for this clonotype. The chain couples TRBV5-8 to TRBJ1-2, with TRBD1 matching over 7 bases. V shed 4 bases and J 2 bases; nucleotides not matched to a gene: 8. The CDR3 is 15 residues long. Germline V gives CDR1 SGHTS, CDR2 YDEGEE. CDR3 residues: CASSHWDSRNYGYTF. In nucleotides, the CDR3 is TGTGCCAGCAGCCACTGGGACAGCCGGAACTATGGCTACACCTTC.

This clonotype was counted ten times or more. The CDR3 loop is CSVVGGRLAGEGETQYF. CDR3 nucleotide sequence: TGCAGCGTTGTGGGGGGTAGACTAGCGGGAGAGGGAGAGACCCAGTACTTC. The J gene is TRBJ2-5, the V gene TRBV29-1; 12 bases agree with TRBD2. Trimming removed 4 bases from V and 4 bases from J; junction bases left unmatched: 13. Germline loops: CDR1 SQVTM, CDR2 ANQGSEA. This CDR3 has 17 amino acids. The full variable domain, completed using reference TRBV29-1 and TRBJ2-5, is SAVISQKPSRDICQRGTSLTIQCQVDSQVTMMFWYRQQPGQSLTLIATANQGSEATYESGFVIDKFPISRPNLTFSTLTVSNMSPEDSSIYLCSVVGGRLAGEGETQYFGPGTRLLVL.

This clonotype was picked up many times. The CDR3 region has the DNA TGTGCCATCAGTTCTACAGGGGGCGGAAACACCATATATTTT. Protein product: CAISSTGGGNTIYF. The rearrangement joins TRBV10-3 to TRBJ1-3, with 9 bases lining up with TRBD1. The CDR3 totals 14 residues. J lost 4 bases, V lost 5 bases, and 3 bases had no gene match. In germline, CDR1 is ENHRY, CDR2 SYGVKD.

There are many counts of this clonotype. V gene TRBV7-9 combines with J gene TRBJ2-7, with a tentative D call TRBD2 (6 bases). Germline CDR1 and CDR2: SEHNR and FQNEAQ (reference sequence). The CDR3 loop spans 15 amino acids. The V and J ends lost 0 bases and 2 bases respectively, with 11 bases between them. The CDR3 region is CASSLAGGAPYEQYF. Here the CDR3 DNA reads TGTGCCAGCAGCTTAGCCGGGGGAGCCCCCTACGAGCAGTACTTC.

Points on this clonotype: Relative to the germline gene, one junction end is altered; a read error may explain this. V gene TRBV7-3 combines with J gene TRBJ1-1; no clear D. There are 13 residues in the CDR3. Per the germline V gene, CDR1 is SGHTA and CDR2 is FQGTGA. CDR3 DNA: TGTGCCAGCAGCTCTTGGGCTGGCACTGAAGCTTACTTT. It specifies CASSSWAGTEAYF.

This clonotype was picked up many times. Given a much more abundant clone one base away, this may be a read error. CDR3 nucleotides: TGTGTCAGCAGTTCGGGGGGAGGGGAAGGCTACACCTTC. Its translation is CVSSSGGGEGYTF. The chain employs TRBV6-6 and TRBJ1-2, with D possibly TRBD1 on 5 matching bases. The CDR3 extends over 13 amino acids. CDR1 and CDR2 from the germline V gene are MNHNY and SVGAGI (reference sequence).

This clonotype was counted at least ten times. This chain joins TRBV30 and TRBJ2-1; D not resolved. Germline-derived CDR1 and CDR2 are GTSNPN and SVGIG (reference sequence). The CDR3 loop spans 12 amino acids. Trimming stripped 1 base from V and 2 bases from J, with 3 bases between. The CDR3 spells CAWSGTYNEQFF. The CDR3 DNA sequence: TGTGCCTGGAGTGGGACCTACAATGAGCAGTTCTTC.

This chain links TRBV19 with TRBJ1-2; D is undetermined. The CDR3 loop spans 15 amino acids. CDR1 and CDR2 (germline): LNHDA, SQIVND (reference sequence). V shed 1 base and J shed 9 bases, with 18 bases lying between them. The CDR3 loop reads CASSIGDGSGVRYTF. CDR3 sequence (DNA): TGTGCCAGTAGTATAGGTGACGGGTCCGGGGTGCGCTACACCTTC.

The CDR3: CSSSGTGPTDTQYF. In DNA form, the CDR3 reads TGCAGCTCCTCCGGGACAGGACCCACAGATACGCAGTATTTT. The V gene is TRBV29-1, the J gene TRBJ2-3; 8 bases agree with TRBD1. Germline V gene sequence: CDR1 SQVTM, CDR2 ANQGSEA. The CDR3 consists of 14 residues. V shed 8 bases and J 2 bases; nucleotides not matched to a gene: 9.

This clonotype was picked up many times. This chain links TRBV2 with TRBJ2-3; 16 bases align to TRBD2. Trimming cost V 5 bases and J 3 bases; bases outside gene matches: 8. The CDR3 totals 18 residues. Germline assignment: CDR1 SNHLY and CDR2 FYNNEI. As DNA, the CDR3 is TGTGCCAGCAGTTATGCCGGGACTAGCGGGAGGGGTACAGATACGCAGTATTTT. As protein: CASSYAGTSGRGTDTQYF.

The CDR3 bases are TGCAGTGCTAGAGAACTGGGACAGCGGAGTTCACCCCTCCACTTT. The encoded protein is CSARELGQRSSPLHF. The chain combines TRBV20-1 with TRBJ1-6; TRBD1 matches 7 bases. Trimming removed 0 bases from V and 9 bases from J; junction bases left unmatched: 8. CDR1 is DFQATT and CDR2 is SNEGSKA in the germline V gene (reference sequence). The CDR3 contains 15 residues.